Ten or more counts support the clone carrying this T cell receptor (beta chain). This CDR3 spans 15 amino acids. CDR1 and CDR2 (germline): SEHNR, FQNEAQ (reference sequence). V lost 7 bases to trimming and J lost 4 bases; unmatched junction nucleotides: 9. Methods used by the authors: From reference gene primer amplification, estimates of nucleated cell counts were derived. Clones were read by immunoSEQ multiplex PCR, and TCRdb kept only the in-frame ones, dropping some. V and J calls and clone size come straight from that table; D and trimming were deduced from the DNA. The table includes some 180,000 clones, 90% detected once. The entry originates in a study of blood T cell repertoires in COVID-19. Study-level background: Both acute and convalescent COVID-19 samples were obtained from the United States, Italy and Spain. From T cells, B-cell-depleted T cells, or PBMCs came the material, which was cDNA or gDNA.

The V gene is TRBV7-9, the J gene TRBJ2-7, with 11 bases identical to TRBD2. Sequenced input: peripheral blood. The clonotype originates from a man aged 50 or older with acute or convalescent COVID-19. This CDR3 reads CASIGPSSGRYEQYF. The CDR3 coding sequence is TGTGCCAGCATCGGGCCCTCTAGCGGGAGGTACGAGCAGTACTTC.